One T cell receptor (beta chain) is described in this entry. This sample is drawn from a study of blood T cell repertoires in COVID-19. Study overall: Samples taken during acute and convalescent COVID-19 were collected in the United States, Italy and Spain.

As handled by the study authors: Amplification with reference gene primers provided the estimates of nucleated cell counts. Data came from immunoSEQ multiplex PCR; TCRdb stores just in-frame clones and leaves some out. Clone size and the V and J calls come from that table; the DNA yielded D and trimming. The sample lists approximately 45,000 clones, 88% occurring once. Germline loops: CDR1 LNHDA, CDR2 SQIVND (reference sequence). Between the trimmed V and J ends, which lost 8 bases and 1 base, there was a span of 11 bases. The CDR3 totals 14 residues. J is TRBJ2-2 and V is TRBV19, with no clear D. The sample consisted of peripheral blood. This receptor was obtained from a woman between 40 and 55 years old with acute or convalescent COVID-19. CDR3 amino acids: CASYSEWNTGELFF. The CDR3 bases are TGTGCCAGTTATAGTGAATGGAACACCGGGGAGCTGTTTTTT.